The 2 T cell receptor beta chains listed next were all sequenced from one sample in a study of breast tumors, draining lymph nodes, adjacent tissues. Using its own MiXCR run on the multiplex PCR reads, TCRdb lists one record per CDR3 protein. The sample gives around 19,000 distinct CDR3 sequences, around 33% of which show up once; over 8.5% is in the top ten. Sequenced sample: breast tumor tissue. The source is a female donor with breast cancer. Some clones in this sample may be carry-over from other donors' samples.

V is TRBV7-6 and J is TRBJ1-1; D not resolved. CDR3 length: 14 residues. Germline V gene lookup returns CDR1 SGHVS and CDR2 FNYEAQ. V lost 0 bases and J 1 base, leaving 6 bases between the germline ends. The CDR3 bases are TGTGCCAGCAGCTTAGCAGGGCAGAACACTGAAGCTTTCTTT. Translation gives CASSLAGQNTEAFF.

The sample holds many counts of this clonotype. V and J are TRBV20-1 and TRBJ2-3; 10 bases agree with TRBD1. CDR3 length: 17 amino acids. With 2 bases clipped from V and 5 bases from J, the junction kept 13 bases outside the gene matches. From germline, CDR1 is DFQATT and CDR2 SNEGSKA (reference sequence). The CDR3 coding sequence is TGCAGTGCTAGATCCTTTTCCGGGACAGGGGAGGTAGATACGCAGTATTTT. Translating gives CSARSFSGTGEVDTQYF.